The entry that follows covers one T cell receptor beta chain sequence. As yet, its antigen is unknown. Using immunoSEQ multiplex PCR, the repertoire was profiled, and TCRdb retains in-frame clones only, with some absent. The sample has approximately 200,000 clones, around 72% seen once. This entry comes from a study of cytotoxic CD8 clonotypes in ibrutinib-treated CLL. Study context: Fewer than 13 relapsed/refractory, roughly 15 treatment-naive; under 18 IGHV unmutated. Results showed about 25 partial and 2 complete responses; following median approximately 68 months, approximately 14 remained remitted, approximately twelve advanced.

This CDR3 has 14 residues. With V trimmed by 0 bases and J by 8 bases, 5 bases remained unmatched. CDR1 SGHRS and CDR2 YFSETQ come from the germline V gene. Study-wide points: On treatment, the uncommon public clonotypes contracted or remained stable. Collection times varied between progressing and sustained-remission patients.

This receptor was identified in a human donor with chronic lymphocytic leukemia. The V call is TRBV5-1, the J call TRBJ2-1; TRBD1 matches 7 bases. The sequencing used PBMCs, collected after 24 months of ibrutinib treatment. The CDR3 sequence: CASSLVGQVHEQFF. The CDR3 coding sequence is TGCGCCAGCAGCTTGGTAGGACAGGTTCATGAGCAGTTCTTC.